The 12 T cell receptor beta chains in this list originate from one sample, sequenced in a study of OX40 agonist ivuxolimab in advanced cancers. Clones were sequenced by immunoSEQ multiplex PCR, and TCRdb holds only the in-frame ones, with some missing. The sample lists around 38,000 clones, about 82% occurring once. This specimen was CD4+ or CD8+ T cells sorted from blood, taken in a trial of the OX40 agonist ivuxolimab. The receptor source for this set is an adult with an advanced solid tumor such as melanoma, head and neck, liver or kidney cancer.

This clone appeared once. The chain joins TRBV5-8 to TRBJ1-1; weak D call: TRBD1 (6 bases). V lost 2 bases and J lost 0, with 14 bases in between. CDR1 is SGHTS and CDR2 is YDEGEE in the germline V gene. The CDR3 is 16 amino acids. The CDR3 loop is CASSFSTGRVNTEAFF. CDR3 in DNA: TGTGCCAGCAGCTTCTCAACAGGGCGGGTGAACACTGAAGCTTTCTTT. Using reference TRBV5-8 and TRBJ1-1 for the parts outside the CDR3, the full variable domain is EAGVTQSPTHLIKTRGQQATLRCSPISGHTSVYWYQQALGLGLQFLLWYDEGEERNRGNFPPRFSGRQFPNYSSELNVNALELEDSALYLCASSFSTGRVNTEAFFGQGTRLTVV.

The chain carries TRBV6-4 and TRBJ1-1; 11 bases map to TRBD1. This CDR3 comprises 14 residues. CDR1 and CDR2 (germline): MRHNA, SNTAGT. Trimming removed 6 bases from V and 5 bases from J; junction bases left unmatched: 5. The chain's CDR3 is CASRRGQGETEAFF. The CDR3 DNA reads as TGTGCCAGCAGGAGGGGACAGGGGGAAACTGAAGCTTTCTTT.

CDR3 region: CASSYATGGYGYTF. The CDR3 DNA sequence: TGTGCCAGCAGTTACGCGACAGGGGGCTATGGCTACACCTTC. The genes are TRBV6-6 and TRBJ1-2; 9 nucleotides align to TRBD1. V lost 2 bases to trimming and J lost 4 bases; unmatched junction nucleotides: 2. This CDR3 has 14 residues. The germline V gene encodes CDR1 MNHNY and CDR2 SVGAGI (reference sequence).

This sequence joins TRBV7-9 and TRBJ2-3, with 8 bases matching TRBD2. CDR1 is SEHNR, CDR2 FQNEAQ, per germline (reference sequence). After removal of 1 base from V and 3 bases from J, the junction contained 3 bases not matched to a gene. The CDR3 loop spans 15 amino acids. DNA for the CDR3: TGTGCCAGCAGCTTAGTCTCGGGAGGGACAGATACGCAGTATTTT. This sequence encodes CASSLVSGGTDTQYF.

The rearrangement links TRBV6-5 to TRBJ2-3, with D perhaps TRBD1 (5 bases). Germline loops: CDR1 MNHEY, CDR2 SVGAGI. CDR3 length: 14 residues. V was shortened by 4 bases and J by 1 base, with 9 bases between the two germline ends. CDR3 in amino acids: CASSSTAGTDTQYF. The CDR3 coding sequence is TGTGCCAGCAGTTCGACAGCTGGCACAGATACGCAGTATTTT.

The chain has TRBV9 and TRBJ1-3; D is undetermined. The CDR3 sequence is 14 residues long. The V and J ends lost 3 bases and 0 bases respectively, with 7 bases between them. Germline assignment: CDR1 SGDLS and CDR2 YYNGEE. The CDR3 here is CASSALSSGNTIYF. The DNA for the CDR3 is TGTGCCAGCAGCGCCCTTTCCTCTGGAAACACCATATATTTT.

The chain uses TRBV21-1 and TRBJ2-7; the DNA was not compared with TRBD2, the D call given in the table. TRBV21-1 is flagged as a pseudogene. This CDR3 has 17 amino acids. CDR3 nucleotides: TGTGCCAGCAGCAAAGTCCCGTTAAGGGAGCCTAGGTACGAGCAGTACTTC. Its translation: CASSKVPLREPRYEQYF.

The CDR3 DNA is TGTGCCAGCAGTTTTGATGTAGCTGTGTCCTACGAGCAGTACTTC. It is translated as CASSFDVAVSYEQYF. The genes are TRBV28 and TRBJ2-5; D not resolved. The end of the DNA is better explained by TRBJ2-7, so the J call may be wrong. CDR1 and CDR2 from the germline V gene are MDHEN and SYDVKM. The CDR3 loop spans 15 amino acids.

The CDR3 coding sequence is TGTGCCAGCAGTTACTCGCAGGGGGCTGTATCACCCCTCCACTTT. Translating gives CASSYSQGAVSPLHF. The J gene is TRBJ1-6, the V gene TRBV6-6, with 8 bases identical to TRBD1. Trimming cost V 0 bases and J 10 bases; bases outside gene matches: 5. CDR1 and CDR2 from the germline V gene are MNHNY and SVGAGI (reference sequence). CDR3 length: 15 residues.

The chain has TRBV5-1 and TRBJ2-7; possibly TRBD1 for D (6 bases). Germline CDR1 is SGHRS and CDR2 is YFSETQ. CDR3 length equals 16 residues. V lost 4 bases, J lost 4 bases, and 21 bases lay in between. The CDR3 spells CASSPSKTGLGYEQYF. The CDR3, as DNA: TGCGCCAGCAGCCCTAGCAAGACAGGATTGGGGTACGAGCAGTACTTC.

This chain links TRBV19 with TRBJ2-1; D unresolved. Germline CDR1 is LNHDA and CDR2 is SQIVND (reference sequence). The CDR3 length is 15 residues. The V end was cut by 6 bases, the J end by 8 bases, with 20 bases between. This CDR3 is CASRADTFRDDEQFF. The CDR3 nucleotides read TGTGCCAGTAGGGCCGACACATTCCGCGACGATGAGCAGTTCTTC.

Here the CDR3 DNA reads TGTGCCAGTAGTATCTCTGGAAGCAATCAGCCCCAGCATTTT. Protein sequence: CASSISGSNQPQHF. The chain links TRBV19 to TRBJ1-5; D is uncertain. V was clipped by 3 bases and J by 1 base, with 7 bases between them. Germline V gives CDR1 LNHDA, CDR2 SQIVND (reference sequence). The CDR3 is made up of 14 amino acids.